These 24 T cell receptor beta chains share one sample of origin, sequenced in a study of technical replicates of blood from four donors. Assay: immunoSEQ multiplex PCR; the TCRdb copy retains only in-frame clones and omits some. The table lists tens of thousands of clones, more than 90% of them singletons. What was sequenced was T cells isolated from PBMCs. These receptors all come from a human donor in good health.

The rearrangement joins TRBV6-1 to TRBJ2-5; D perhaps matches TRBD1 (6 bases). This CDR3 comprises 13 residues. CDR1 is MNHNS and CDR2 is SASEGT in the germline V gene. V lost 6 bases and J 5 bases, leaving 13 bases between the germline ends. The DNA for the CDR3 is TGTGCCAGCAGGAAGACAGGAACTGAGACCCAGTACTTC. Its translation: CASRKTGTETQYF.

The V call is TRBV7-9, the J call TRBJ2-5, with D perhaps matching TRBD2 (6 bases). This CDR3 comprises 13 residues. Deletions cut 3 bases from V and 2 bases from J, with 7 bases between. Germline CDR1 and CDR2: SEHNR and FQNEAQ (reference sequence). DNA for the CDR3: TGTGCCAGCAGCTTGGGGGGACAAGAGACCCAGTACTTC. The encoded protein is CASSLGGQETQYF.

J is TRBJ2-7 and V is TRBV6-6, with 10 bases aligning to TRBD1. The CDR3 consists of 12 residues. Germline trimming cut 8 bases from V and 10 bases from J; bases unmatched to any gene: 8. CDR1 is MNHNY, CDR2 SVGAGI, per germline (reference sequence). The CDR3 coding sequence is TGTGCCAGCGTTGGGACAGGGGTTGTCCAGTACTTC. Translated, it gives CASVGTGVVQYF.

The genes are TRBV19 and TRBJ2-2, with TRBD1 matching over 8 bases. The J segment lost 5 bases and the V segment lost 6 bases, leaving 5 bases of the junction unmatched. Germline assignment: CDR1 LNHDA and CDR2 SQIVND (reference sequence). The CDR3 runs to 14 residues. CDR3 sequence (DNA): TGTGCCAGTAGCGGACAGGGTGTGACCGGGGAGCTGTTTTTT. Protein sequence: CASSGQGVTGELFF.

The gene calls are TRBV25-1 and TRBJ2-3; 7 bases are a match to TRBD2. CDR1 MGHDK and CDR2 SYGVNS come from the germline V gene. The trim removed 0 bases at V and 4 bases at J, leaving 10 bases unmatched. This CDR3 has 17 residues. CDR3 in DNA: TGTGCCAGCAGTGAATATTTAGGCGGGGGTGGGCCAGATACGCAGTATTTT. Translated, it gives CASSEYLGGGGPDTQYF.

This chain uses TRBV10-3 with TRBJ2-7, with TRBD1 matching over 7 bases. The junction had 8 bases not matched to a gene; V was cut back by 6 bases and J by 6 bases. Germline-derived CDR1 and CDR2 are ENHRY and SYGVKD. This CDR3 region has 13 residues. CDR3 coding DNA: TGTGCCATCAGCGAAAGGACAGGACGCGAGCAGTACTTC. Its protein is CAISERTGREQYF.

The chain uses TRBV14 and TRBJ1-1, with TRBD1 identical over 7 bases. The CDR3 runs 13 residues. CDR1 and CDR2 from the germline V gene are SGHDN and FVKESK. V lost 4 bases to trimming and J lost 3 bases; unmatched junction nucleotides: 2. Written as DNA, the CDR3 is TGTGCCAGCAGCCTCACAGGGGACACTGAAGCTTTCTTT. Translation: CASSLTGDTEAFF.

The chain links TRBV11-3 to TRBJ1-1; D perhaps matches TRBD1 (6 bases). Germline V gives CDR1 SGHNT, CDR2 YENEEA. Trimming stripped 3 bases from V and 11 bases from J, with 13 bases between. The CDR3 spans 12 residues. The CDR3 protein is CASSFQQGRAFF. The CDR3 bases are TGTGCCAGCAGCTTTCAACAGGGCAGGGCTTTCTTT.

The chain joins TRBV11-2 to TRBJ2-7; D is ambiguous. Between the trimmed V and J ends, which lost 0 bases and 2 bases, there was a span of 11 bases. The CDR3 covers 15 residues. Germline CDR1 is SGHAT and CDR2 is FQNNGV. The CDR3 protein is CASSLESGDTYEQYF. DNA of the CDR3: TGTGCCAGCAGCTTAGAGTCAGGTGATACCTACGAGCAGTACTTC.

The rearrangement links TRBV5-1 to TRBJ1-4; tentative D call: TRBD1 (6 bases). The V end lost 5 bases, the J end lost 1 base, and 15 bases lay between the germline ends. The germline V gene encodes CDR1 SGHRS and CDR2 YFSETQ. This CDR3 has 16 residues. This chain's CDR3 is CASSFPRTVTNEKLFF. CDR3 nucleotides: TGCGCCAGCAGTTTCCCCCGGACAGTAACTAATGAAAAACTGTTTTTT. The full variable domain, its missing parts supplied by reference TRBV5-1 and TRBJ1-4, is KAGVTQTPRYLIKTRGQQVTLSCSPISGHRSVSWYQQTPGQGLQFLFEYFSETQRNKGNFPGRFSGRQFSNSRSEMNVSTLELGDSALYLCASSFPRTVTNEKLFFGSGTQLSVL.

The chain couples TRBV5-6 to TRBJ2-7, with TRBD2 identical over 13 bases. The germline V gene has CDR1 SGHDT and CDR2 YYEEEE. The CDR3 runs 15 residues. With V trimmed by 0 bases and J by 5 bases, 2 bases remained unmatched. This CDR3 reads CASSLGTSGRHEQYF. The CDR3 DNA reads TGTGCCAGCAGCTTGGGGACTAGCGGGAGACACGAGCAGTACTTC.

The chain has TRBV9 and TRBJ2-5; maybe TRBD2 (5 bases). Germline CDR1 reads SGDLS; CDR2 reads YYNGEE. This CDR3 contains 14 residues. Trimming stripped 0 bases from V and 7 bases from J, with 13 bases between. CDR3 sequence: CASSVGGATGTQYF. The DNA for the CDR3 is TGTGCCAGCAGCGTAGGGGGAGCTACCGGGACCCAGTACTTC.

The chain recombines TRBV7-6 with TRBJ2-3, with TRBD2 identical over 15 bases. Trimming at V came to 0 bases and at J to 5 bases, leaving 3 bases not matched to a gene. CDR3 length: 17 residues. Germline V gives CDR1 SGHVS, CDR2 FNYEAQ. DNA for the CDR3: TGTGCCAGCAGCTTAGCGAGGACTAGCGGGAGGGAAGATACGCAGTATTTT. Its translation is CASSLARTSGREDTQYF.

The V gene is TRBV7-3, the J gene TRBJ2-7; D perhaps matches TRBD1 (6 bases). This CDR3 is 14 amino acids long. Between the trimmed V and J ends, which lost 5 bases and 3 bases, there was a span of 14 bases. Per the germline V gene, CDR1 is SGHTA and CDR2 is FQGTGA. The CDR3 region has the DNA TGTGCCAGCAGCCCAACAGGGACCCACTACGAGCAGTACTTC. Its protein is CASSPTGTHYEQYF.

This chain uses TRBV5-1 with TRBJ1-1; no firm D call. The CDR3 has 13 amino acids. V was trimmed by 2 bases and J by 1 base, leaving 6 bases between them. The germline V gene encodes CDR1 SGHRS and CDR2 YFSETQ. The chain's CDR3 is CASSFRRNTEAFF. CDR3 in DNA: TGCGCCAGCAGCTTCCGCAGGAACACTGAAGCTTTCTTT. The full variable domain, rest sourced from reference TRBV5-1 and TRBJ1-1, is KAGVTQTPRYLIKTRGQQVTLSCSPISGHRSVSWYQQTPGQGLQFLFEYFSETQRNKGNFPGRFSGRQFSNSRSEMNVSTLELGDSALYLCASSFRRNTEAFFGQGTRLTVV.

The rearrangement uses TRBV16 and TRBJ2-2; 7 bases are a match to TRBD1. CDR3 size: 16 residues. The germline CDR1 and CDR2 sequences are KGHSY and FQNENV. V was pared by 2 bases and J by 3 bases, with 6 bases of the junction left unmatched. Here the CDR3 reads CASSQNRGRDTGELFF. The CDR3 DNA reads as TGTGCCAGCAGCCAAAACAGGGGACGCGACACCGGGGAGCTGTTTTTT. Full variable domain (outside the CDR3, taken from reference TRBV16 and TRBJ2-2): GEEVAQTPKHLVRGEGQKAKLYCAPIKGHSYVFWYQQVLKNEFKFLISFQNENVFDETGMPKERFSAKCLPNSPCSLEIQATKLEDSAVYFCASSQNRGRDTGELFFGEGSRLTVL.

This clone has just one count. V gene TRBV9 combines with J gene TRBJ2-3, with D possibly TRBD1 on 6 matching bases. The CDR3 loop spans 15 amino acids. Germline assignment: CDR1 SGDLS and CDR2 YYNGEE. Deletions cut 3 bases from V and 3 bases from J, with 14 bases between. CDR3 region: CASSARSGETDTQYF. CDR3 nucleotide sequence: TGTGCCAGCAGCGCTCGTTCAGGGGAAACAGATACGCAGTATTTT.

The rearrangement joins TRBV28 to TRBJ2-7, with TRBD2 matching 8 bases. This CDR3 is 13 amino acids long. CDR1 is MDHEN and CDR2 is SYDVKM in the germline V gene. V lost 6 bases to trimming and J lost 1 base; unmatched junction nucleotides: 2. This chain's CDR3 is CASRLAVSYEQYF. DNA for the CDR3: TGTGCCAGCAGACTAGCGGTATCCTACGAGCAGTACTTC.

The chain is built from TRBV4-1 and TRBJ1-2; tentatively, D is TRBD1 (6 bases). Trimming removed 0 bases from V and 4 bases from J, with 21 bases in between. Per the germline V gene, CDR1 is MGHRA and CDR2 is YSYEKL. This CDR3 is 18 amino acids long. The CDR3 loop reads CASSQDIPRDTLFYGYTF. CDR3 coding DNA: TGCGCCAGCAGCCAAGACATCCCCCGGGACACGCTATTCTATGGCTACACCTTC.

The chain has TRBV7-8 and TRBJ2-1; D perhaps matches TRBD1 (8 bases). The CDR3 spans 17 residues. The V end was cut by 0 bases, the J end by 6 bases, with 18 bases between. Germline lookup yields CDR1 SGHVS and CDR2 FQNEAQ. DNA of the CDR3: TGTGCCAGCAGCTTAGCGCTCCCCACAGGGGGGGGCAATGAGCAGTTCTTC. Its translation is CASSLALPTGGGNEQFF. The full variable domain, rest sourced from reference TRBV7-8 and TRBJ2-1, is GAGVSQSPRYKVAKRGQDVALRCDPISGHVSLFWYQQALGQGPEFLTYFQNEAQLDKSGLPSDRFFAERPEGSVSTLKIQRTQQEDSAVYLCASSLALPTGGGNEQFFGPGTRLTVL.

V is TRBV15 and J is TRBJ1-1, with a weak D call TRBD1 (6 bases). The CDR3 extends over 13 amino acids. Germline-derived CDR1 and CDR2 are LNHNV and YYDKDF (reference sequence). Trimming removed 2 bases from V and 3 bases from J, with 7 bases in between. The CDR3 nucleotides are TGTGCCACCAGCAGACCAGGGGACACTGAAGCTTTCTTT. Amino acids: CATSRPGDTEAFF.

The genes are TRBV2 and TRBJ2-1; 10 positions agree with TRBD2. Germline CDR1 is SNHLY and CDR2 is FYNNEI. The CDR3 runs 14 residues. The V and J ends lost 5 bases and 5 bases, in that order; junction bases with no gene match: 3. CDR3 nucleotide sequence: TGTGCCAGCAGTCCGGGACTAGCGAACAATGAGCAGTTCTTC. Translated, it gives CASSPGLANNEQFF.

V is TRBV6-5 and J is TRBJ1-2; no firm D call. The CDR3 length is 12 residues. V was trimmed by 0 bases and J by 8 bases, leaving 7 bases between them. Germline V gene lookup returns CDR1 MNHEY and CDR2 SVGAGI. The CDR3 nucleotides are TGTGCCAGCAGTTACTCGAACTCCGGCTACACCTTC. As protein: CASSYSNSGYTF.

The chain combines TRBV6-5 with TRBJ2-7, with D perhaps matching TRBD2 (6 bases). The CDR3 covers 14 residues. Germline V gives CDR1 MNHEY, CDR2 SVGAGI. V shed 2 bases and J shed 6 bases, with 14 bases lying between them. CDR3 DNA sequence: TGTGCCAGCAGTTACAATCGGGACTCGGGCGAGCAGTACTTC. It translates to CASSYNRDSGEQYF.